This T cell receptor beta chain appears in the sequencing data of a study of T cells in Graves' hyperthyroidism and ophthalmopathy. Trimming removed 4 bases from V and 4 bases from J; junction bases left unmatched: 10. The CDR3 spans 16 residues. Germline V gives CDR1 SGHRS, CDR2 YFSETQ. This clonotype was observed at least ten times. Template material for amplifying TCR beta CDR3 regions consisted of RNA transcripts. The TCR CDR3 first-round RT-PCR relied on the HTBI primer set. Each CDR3 protein gets one entry after TCRdb re-called the multiplex PCR reads with MiXCR. The sample shows approximately 320,000 distinct CDR3 sequences, roughly 15% of them seen only once.

This chain uses TRBV5-1 with TRBJ2-2; TRBD1 aligns across 7 bases. This clonotype was sampled from a man aged 30 to 45 with Graves' hyperthyroidism. The sequenced sample consisted of blood. CDR3 residues: CASSLPGQTATGELFF. The CDR3 coding sequence is TGCGCCAGCAGCCTACCGGGACAGACAGCCACCGGGGAGCTGTTTTTT.